This TCR beta chain originates from a study of OX40 agonist ivuxolimab in advanced cancers. The study, taken as a whole, reports: Partial responders receiving 0.1-3.0 mg/kg showed among the lowest clonal expansion.

CDR3 size: 13 residues. Per the germline V gene, CDR1 is GTSNPN and CDR2 is SVGIG (reference sequence). Deletions cut 2 bases from V and 3 bases from J, with 10 bases between. Profiled with immunoSEQ multiplex PCR; TCRdb holds only in-frame clones, not every one. The table lists about 37,000 clones, more than 75% of them singletons. As for this clone: Its antigen remains unidentified.

The rearrangement joins TRBV30 to TRBJ1-1; D remains unclear. This clonotype was sampled from an adult with an advanced solid tumor such as melanoma, head and neck, liver or kidney cancer. Specimen: CD4+ or CD8+ T cells sorted from blood, collected in a trial of the OX40 agonist ivuxolimab. The CDR3 spells CAWSYDGYTEAFF. DNA of the CDR3: TGTGCCTGGAGTTACGATGGGTACACTGAAGCTTTCTTT.